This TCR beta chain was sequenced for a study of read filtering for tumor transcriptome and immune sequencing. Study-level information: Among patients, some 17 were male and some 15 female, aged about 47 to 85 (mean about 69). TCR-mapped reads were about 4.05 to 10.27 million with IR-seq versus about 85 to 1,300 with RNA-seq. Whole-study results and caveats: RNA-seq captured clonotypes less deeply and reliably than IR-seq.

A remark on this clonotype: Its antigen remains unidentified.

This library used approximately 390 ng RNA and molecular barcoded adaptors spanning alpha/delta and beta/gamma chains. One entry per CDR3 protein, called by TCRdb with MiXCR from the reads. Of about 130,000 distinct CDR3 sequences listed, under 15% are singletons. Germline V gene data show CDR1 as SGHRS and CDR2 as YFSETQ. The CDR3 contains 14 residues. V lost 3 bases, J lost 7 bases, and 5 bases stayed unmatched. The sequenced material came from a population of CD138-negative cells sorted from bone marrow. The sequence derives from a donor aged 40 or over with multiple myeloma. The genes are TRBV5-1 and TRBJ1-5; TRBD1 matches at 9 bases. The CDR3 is CASSSGQGRQPQHF. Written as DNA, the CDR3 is TGCGCCAGCAGCTCCGGACAGGGGAGGCAGCCCCAGCATTTT. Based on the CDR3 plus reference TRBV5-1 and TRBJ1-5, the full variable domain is KAGVTQTPRYLIKTRGQQVTLSCSPISGHRSVSWYQQTPGQGLQFLFEYFSETQRNKGNFPGRFSGRQFSNSRSEMNVSTLELGDSALYLCASSSGQGRQPQHFGDGTRLSIL.